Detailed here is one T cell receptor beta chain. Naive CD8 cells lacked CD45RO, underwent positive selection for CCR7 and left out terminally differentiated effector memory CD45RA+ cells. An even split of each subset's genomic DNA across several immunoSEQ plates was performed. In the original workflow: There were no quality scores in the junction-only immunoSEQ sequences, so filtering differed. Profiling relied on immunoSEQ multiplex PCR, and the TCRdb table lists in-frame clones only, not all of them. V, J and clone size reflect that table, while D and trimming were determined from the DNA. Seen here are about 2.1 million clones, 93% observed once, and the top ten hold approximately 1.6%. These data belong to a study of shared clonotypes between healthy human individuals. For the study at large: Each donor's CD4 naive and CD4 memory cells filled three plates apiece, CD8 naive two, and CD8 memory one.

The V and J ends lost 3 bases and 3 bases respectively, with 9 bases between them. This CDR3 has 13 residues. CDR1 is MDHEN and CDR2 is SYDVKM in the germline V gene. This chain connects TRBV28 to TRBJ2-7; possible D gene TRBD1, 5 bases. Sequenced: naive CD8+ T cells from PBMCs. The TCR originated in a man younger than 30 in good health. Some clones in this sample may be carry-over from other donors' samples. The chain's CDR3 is CASSFTGIYEQYF. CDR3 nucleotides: TGTGCCAGCAGTTTTACAGGAATCTACGAGCAGTACTTC. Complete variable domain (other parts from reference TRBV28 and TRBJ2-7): DVKVTQSSRYLVKRTGEKVFLECVQDMDHENMFWYRQDPGLGLRLIYFSYDVKMKEKGDIPEGYSVSREKKERFSLILESASTNQTSMYLCASSFTGIYEQYFGPGTRLTVT.